Below are 26 T cell receptor beta chains sequenced from a single sample in a study of T cell repertoires in cytomegalovirus infection. TCRdb re-called the reads with MiXCR, one entry per CDR3 protein. The sample yields approximately 290,000 distinct CDR3 sequences, 25% seen once. Sequencing used PBMCs. These TCRs come from a human donor in good health (CMV status not recorded). Some clones in this sample may be carry-over from other donors' samples.

This clonotype came up a few times. The V and J genes are TRBV20-1 and TRBJ2-7; D is possibly TRBD1 (6 bases). V lost 0 bases and J 1 base, leaving 13 bases between the germline ends. CDR1 is DFQATT, CDR2 SNEGSKA, per germline (reference sequence). The CDR3 consists of 15 residues. The CDR3 is CSARDSQGSSYEQYF. The CDR3 nucleotides read TGCAGTGCTAGAGATAGCCAGGGGTCTTCCTACGAGCAGTACTTC.

The V gene is TRBV28, the J gene TRBJ1-5, with 7 bases fitting TRBD1. Unmatched junction bases numbered 13, after V lost 7 bases and J lost 1 base. Germline V gene sequence: CDR1 MDHEN, CDR2 SYDVKM. The CDR3 totals 17 residues. In DNA, the CDR3 is TGTGCCAGCATCCCGTTAGGGGGCAGGTGGAGCAATCAGCCCCAGCATTTT. It translates to CASIPLGGRWSNQPQHF.

The V call is TRBV2, the J call TRBJ1-2; 8 bases are a match to TRBD1. Unmatched junction bases numbered 8, after V lost 6 bases and J lost 8 bases. The CDR3 runs 13 residues. Germline values: CDR1 SNHLY, CDR2 FYNNEI. As DNA, the CDR3 is TGTGCCAGCAGAGGACAGGGAGTTGGCGGCTACACCTTC. It specifies CASRGQGVGGYTF.

V gene TRBV15 combines with J gene TRBJ1-2, with D perhaps TRBD1 (5 bases). This CDR3 is 14 amino acids long. V lost 2 bases and J 8 bases, leaving 15 bases between the germline ends. Germline CDR1 LNHNV, CDR2 YYDKDF (reference sequence). CDR3 sequence: CATSRRTGFGGYTF. CDR3 DNA: TGTGCCACCAGCAGACGAACAGGATTTGGCGGCTACACCTTC.

This clonotype was seen ten or more times. The chain combines TRBV24-1 with TRBJ2-1; D gene ambiguous. The CDR3 spans 16 residues. The germline V gene encodes CDR1 KGHDR and CDR2 SFDVKD. The ends were cut back, 2 bases at V and 2 bases at J, with 12 bases in the middle. The CDR3 DNA is TGTGCCACCAGTGATTCGTCTAGGGCCGCCTACAATGAGCAGTTCTTC. It specifies CATSDSSRAAYNEQFF.

V usage is TRBV4-3 and J usage is TRBJ2-7, with 8 bases matching TRBD2. CDR1 is LGHNA, CDR2 YSLEER, per germline. This CDR3 region has 18 residues. Germline trimming cut 3 bases from V and 1 base from J; bases unmatched to any gene: 14. CDR3 residues: CASSQGLEAGGGSYEQYF. The CDR3, as DNA: TGCGCCAGCAGCCAGGGGCTTGAGGCGGGAGGTGGGTCCTACGAGCAGTACTTC.

This clonotype came up many times. This chain connects TRBV5-4 to TRBJ2-5; D unclear. V was pared by 4 bases and J by 5 bases, with 12 bases between. The CDR3 length is 13 residues. Germline CDR1 is SGHNT and CDR2 is YYREEE (reference sequence). Written as DNA, the CDR3 is TGTGCCAGCAGCCGCCTAGTTGGTGAGACCCAGTACTTC. Residues: CASSRLVGETQYF.

This clonotype has only a few counts. The J gene is TRBJ2-5, the V gene TRBV11-3, with unresolved D. CDR3 size: 13 residues. Germline CDR1 SGHNT, CDR2 YENEEA. Trimming took off 1 base at V and 5 bases at J, with 8 bases between the two ends. The CDR3 coding sequence is TGTGCCAGCAGCTTAGGGTTCACGGAGACCCAGTACTTC. Its protein product is CASSLGFTETQYF.

This clonotype has a handful of counts. V and J are TRBV7-2 and TRBJ2-5; the match to TRBD2 covers 10 bases. Germline V lookup: CDR1 SGHTA, CDR2 FQGNSA. The V gene end was trimmed by 6 bases and the J gene end by 4 bases; junction bases not matched to a gene: 8. The CDR3 has 15 residues. The CDR3 is CASRPTAGGGETQYF. In DNA, the CDR3 is TGTGCCAGCAGACCCACAGCGGGAGGGGGAGAGACCCAGTACTTC.

The chain recombines TRBV20-1 with TRBJ2-1; 9 bases are a match to TRBD2. The CDR3 sequence is 15 residues long. V dropped 3 bases and J dropped 7; count of bases not matched to a gene: 10. Germline CDR1 DFQATT, CDR2 SNEGSKA (reference sequence). The CDR3 protein is CSASDGGRARNEQFF. CDR3 nucleotide sequence: TGCAGTGCTAGTGATGGCGGGAGGGCCAGGAATGAGCAGTTCTTC.

The rearrangement joins TRBV20-1 to TRBJ2-2; 16 positions match TRBD2. The CDR3 extends over 14 amino acids. In germline, CDR1 is DFQATT, CDR2 SNEGSKA (reference sequence). CDR3 residues: CGTSGRAYTGELFF. CDR3 sequence (DNA): TGCGGGACTAGCGGGAGGGCCTATACCGGGGAGCTGTTTTTT.

This clonotype was found once. The rearrangement links TRBV28 to TRBJ1-6; 9 bases are shared with TRBD1. This CDR3 region has 17 residues. Trimming at V came to 5 bases and at J to 1 base, leaving 6 bases not matched to a gene. Looked up from germline, CDR1 is MDHEN and CDR2 is SYDVKM. CDR3 amino acids: CASSRDRERSYNSPLHF. DNA of the CDR3: TGTGCCAGCAGTCGGGACAGGGAAAGGTCCTATAATTCACCCCTCCACTTT.

The chain employs TRBV2 and TRBJ1-5, with D unresolved. The CDR3 sequence is 14 residues long. CDR1 and CDR2 from the germline V gene are SNHLY and FYNNEI. V dropped 10 bases and J dropped 3 bases, with 16 bases sitting between them. CDR3 region: CATSEGGNNQPQHF. CDR3 DNA: TGTGCCACCTCAGAGGGCGGGAACAATCAGCCCCAGCATTTT.

The chain carries TRBV27 and TRBJ1-4, with TRBD1 identical over 8 bases. In germline, CDR1 is MNHEY, CDR2 SMNVEV (reference sequence). The trim removed 4 bases at V and 7 bases at J, leaving 8 bases unmatched. This CDR3 is 15 amino acids long. CDR3 bases: TGTGCCAGCAGTTCATGGACAGGGTCGGCTGAAAAACTGTTTTTT. Translation: CASSSWTGSAEKLFF.

This clonotype was found a few times. The chain carries TRBV7-6 and TRBJ1-2; 9 bases align to TRBD1. The CDR3 runs to 15 residues. Germline loops: CDR1 SGHVS, CDR2 FNYEAQ. After removal of 2 bases from V and 6 bases from J, the junction contained 7 bases not matched to a gene. CDR3 DNA sequence: TGTGCCAGCAGCTTACAAAGCCGGGACAGGGATGGCTACACCTTC. The encoded protein is CASSLQSRDRDGYTF.

V and J are TRBV20-1 and TRBJ2-3; D not certain. This CDR3 is built from 12 residues. V lost 5 bases and J 2 bases, leaving 8 bases between the germline ends. Germline V gives CDR1 DFQATT, CDR2 SNEGSKA (reference sequence). This CDR3 reads CSAADHTDTQYF. The DNA of the CDR3 is TGCAGTGCTGCGGATCACACAGATACGCAGTATTTT.

On this clonotype itself: No conserved phenylalanine or tryptophan is present at the end of the CDR3, so a read error is the likely explanation. The CDR3 bases are TGTGCCAGCAGCCCAACCCCCGGTTACGAGCAGTACTCC. Its translation: CASSPTPGYEQYS. The chain recombines TRBV7-3 with TRBJ2-7; no clear D. Looked up from germline, CDR1 is SGHTA and CDR2 is FQGTGA. The CDR3 is 13 residues long. Between the trimmed V and J ends, which lost 5 bases and 4 bases, there was a span of 12 bases.

This clonotype has a count of ten or more. The chain combines TRBV7-2 with TRBJ2-1; D remains ambiguous. CDR3 size: 15 residues. The V end lost 2 bases, the J end lost 4 bases, and 12 bases lay between the germline ends. CDR1 SGHTA and CDR2 FQGNSA come from the germline V gene. The CDR3: CASSLSPANYNEQFF. The CDR3 region has the DNA TGTGCCAGCAGCTTATCGCCGGCTAATTACAATGAGCAGTTCTTC.

This clonotype was seen many times. The rearrangement links TRBV6-1 to TRBJ2-1; TRBD2 matches at 9 bases. Germline V gene data show CDR1 as MNHNS and CDR2 as SASEGT. The length of the CDR3 is 14 residues. J lost 7 bases, V lost 8 bases, and 9 bases had no gene match. The CDR3 DNA sequence: TGTGCCAGCGGGAGACTAGCGGAGAAGAATGAGCAGTTCTTC. This codes for CASGRLAEKNEQFF.

This clonotype was seen a few times. The CDR3 loop reads CASSHVPGGLAGRTDTQYF. The CDR3 bases are TGCGCCAGCAGCCACGTTCCCGGGGGACTAGCGGGGCGCACAGATACGCAGTATTTT. The rearrangement joins TRBV4-1 to TRBJ2-3, with 13 bases that match TRBD2. V was clipped by 3 bases and J by 1 base; unmatched bases: 10. This CDR3 spans 19 amino acids. The germline gives CDR1 MGHRA, CDR2 YSYEKL.

This clonotype was seen a few times. The chain employs TRBV6-1 and TRBJ2-2; unclear D gene. The germline V gene encodes CDR1 MNHNS and CDR2 SASEGT. The CDR3 covers 12 residues. Trimming pared 2 bases from V and 2 bases from J, leaving 0 bases between. Here the CDR3 DNA reads TGTGCCAGCAGTGAAAACACCGGGGAGCTGTTTTTT. This codes for CASSENTGELFF.

V gene TRBV5-1 combines with J gene TRBJ2-1, with D perhaps TRBD1 (5 bases). V dropped 5 bases and J dropped 8 bases, with 14 bases sitting between them. The CDR3 is 13 residues long. Germline assignment: CDR1 SGHRS and CDR2 YFSETQ. The CDR3 coding sequence is TGCGCCAGCAGAGTGATAGCAGGGCATGAGCAGTTCTTC. Its protein product is CASRVIAGHEQFF.

The V and J genes are TRBV28 and TRBJ1-2; tentatively, D is TRBD1 (6 bases). The CDR3 is 13 amino acids. CDR1 is MDHEN, CDR2 SYDVKM, per germline. V lost 3 bases, J lost 7 bases, and 12 bases lay in between. The CDR3 reads CASSFGGPGGYTF. For the CDR3, the DNA is TGTGCCAGCAGTTTTGGGGGGCCCGGTGGCTACACCTTC.

This clonotype was detected a few times. The rearrangement uses TRBV7-9 and TRBJ1-4, with 8 bases lining up with TRBD1. The V segment lost 3 bases and the J segment 8 bases; nucleotides outside the gene matches: 8. Germline V CDR1 and CDR2: SEHNR, FQNEAQ (reference sequence). This CDR3 has 15 amino acids. The CDR3 region is CASSLADRGGEKLFF. The CDR3, as DNA: TGTGCCAGCAGCTTGGCCGACAGGGGCGGCGAAAAACTGTTTTTT.

This clonotype was observed at least ten times. This chain joins TRBV7-8 and TRBJ2-4, with 11 bases matching TRBD2. V was pared by 4 bases and J by 9 bases, with 29 bases of the junction left unmatched. Per the germline V gene, CDR1 is SGHVS and CDR2 is FQNEAQ. CDR3 length equals 22 residues. CDR3 in amino acids: CASSSAFTGTSGLRLKNSIQYF. The CDR3 DNA is TGTGCCAGCAGCTCCGCTTTTACCGGGACTAGCGGCCTACGACTCAAAAATAGCATTCAGTACTTC.

The V gene is TRBV24-1, the J gene TRBJ2-1; weak D call: TRBD2 (6 bases). There are 12 residues in the CDR3. V was pared by 1 base and J by 12 bases, with 9 bases between. Germline V lookup: CDR1 KGHDR, CDR2 SFDVKD. The CDR3 is CATSDFVGGQFF. DNA for the CDR3: TGTGCCACCAGTGATTTCGTGGGGGGGCAGTTCTTC.